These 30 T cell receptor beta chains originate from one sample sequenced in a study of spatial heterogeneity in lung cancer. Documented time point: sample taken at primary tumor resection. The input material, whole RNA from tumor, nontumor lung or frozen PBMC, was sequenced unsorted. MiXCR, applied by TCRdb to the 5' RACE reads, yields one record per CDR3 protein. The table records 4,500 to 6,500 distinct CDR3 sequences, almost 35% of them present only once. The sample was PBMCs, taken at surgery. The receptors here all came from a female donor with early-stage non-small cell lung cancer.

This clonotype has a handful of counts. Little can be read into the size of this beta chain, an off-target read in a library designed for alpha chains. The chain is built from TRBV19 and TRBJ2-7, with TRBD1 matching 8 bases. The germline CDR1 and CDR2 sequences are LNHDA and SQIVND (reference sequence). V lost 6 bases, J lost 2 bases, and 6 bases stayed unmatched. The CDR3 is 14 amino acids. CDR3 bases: TGTGCCAGTAGATACCGCAGGGGGCCCTACGAGCAGTACTTC. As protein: CASRYRRGPYEQYF.

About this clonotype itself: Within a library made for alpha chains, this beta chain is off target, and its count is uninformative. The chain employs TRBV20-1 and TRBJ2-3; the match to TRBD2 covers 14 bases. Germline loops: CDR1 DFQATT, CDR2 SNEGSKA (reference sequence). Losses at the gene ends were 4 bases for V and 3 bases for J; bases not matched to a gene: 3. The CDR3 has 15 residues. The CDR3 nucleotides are TGCAGTGCTACGACTAGCGGGGGGGCGACAGATACGCAGTATTTT. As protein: CSATTSGGATDTQYF.

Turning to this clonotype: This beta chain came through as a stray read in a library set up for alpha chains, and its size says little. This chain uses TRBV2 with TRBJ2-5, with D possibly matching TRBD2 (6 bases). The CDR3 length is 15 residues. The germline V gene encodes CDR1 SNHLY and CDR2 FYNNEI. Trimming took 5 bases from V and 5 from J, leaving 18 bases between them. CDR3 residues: CASSLGTAMGETQYF. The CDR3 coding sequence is TGTGCCAGCAGTCTAGGGACTGCCATGGGGGAGACCCAGTACTTC.

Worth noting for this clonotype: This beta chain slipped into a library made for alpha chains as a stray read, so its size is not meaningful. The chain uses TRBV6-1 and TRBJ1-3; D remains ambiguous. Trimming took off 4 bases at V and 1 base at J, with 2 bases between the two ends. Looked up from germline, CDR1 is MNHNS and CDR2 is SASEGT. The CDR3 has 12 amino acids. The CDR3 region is CASSASGNTIYF. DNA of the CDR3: TGTGCCAGCAGTGCGTCTGGAAACACCATATATTTT.

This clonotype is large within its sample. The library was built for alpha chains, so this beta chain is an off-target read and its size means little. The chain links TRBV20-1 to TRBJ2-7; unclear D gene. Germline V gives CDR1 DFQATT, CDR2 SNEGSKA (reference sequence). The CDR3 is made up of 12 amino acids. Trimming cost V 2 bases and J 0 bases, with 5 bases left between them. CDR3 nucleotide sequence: TGCAGTGCTAGATTGAGCTCCTACGAGCAGTACTTC. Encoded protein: CSARLSSYEQYF.

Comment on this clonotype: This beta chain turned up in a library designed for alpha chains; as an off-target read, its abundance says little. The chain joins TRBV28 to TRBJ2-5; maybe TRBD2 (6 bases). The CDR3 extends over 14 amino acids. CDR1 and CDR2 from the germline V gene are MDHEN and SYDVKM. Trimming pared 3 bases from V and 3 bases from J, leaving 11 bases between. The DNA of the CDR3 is TGTGCCAGCAGTTTCCCCGCGGGAAAAGAGACCCAGTACTTC. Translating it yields CASSFPAGKETQYF.

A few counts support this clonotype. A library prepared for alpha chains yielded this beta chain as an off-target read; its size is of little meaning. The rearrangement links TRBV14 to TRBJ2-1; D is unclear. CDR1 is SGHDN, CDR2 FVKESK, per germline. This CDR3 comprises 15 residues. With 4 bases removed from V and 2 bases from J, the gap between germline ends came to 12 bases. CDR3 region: CASSPGPAAYNEQFF. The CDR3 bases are TGTGCCAGCAGCCCAGGACCGGCCGCCTACAATGAGCAGTTCTTC.

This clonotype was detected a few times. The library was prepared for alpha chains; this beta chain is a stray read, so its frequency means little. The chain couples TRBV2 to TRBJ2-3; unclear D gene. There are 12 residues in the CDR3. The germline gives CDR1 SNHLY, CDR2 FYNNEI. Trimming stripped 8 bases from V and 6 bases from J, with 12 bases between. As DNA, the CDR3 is TGTGCCAGCCATATCTCGCTGGATACGCAGTATTTT. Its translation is CASHISLDTQYF.

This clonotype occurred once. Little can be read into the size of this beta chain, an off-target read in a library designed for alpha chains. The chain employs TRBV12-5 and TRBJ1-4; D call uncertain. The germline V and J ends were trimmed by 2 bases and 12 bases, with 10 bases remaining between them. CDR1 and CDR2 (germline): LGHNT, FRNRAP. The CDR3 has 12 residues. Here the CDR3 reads CASGLKGRQLFF. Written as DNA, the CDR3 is TGTGCTAGTGGTTTGAAAGGACGTCAACTGTTTTTT.

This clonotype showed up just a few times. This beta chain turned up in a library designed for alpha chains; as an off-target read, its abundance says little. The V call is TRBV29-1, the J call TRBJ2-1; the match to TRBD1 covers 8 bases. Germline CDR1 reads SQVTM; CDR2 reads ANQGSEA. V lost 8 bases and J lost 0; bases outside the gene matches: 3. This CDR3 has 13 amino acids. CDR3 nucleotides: TGCAGCATCGACAGGGGCTCCTACAATGAGCAGTTCTTC. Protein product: CSIDRGSYNEQFF.

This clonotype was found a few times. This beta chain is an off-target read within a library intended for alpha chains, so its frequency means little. CDR3 residues: CASSFAGRTYEQYF. Written as DNA, the CDR3 is TGTGCCAGCAGTTTCGCCGGGCGCACCTACGAGCAGTACTTC. The chain combines TRBV12-3 or TRBV12-4 with TRBJ2-7; no clear D. V was clipped by 3 bases and J by 2 bases, with 11 bases between them. The CDR3 extends over 14 amino acids.

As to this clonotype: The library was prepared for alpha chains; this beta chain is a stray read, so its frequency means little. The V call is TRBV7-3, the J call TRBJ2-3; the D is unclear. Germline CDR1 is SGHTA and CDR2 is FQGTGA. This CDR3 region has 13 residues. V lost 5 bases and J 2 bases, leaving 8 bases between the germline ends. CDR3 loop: CASSLLDTDTQYF. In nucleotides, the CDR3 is TGTGCCAGCAGCCTATTGGACACAGATACGCAGTATTTT.

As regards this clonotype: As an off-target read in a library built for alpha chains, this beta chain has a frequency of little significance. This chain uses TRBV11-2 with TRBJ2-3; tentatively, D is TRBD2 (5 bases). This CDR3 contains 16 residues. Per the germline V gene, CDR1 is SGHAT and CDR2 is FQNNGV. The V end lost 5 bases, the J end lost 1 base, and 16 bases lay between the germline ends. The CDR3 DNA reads TGTGCCAGCAGCCTGTCCGGGATACCCGGCACAGATACGCAGTATTTT. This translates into CASSLSGIPGTDTQYF.

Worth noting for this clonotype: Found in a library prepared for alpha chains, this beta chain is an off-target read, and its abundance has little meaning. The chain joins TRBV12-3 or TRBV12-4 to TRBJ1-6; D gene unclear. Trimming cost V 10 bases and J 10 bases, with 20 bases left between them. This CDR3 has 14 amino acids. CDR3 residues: CATRPGGVRSPLHF. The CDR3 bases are TGTGCCACCAGGCCGGGCGGGGTTCGATCACCCCTCCACTTT.

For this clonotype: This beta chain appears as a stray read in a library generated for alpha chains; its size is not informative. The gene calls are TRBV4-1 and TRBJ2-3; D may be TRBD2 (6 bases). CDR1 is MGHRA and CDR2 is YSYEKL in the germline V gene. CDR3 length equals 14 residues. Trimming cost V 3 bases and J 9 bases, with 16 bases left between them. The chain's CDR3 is CASSHPRLGETQYF. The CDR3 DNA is TGCGCCAGCAGCCACCCCCGACTAGGGGAGACGCAGTATTTT.

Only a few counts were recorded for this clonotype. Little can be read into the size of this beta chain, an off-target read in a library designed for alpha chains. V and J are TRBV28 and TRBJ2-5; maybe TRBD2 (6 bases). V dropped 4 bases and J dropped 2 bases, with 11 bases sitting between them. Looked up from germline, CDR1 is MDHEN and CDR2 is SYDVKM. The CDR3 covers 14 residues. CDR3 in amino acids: CASSYTSLQETQYF. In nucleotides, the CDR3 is TGTGCCAGCAGTTACACTAGCCTTCAAGAGACCCAGTACTTC.

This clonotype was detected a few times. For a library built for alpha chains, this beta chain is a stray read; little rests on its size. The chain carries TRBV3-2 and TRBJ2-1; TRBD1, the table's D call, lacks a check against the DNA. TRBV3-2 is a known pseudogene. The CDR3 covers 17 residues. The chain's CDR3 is CASSHPNGHSSYNEQFF. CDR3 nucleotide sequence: TGTGCCAGCAGCCACCCCAATGGACACAGCTCCTACAATGAGCAGTTCTTC.

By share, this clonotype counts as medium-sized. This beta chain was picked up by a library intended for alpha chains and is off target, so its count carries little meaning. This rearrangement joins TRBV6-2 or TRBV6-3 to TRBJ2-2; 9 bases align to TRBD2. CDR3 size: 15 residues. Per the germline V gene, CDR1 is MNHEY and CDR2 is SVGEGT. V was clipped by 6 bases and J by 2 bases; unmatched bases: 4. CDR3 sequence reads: CASRPGLANTGELFF. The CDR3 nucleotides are TGTGCCAGCAGGCCGGGACTAGCAAACACCGGGGAGCTGTTTTTT.

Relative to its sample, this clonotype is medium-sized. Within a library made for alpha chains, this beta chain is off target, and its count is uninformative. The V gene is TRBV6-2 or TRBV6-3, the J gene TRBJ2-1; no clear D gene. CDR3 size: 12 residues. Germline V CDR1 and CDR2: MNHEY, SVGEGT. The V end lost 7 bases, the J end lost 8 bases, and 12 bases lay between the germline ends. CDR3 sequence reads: CASKIKGYEQFF. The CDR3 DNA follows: TGTGCCAGCAAAATAAAGGGATATGAGCAGTTCTTC.

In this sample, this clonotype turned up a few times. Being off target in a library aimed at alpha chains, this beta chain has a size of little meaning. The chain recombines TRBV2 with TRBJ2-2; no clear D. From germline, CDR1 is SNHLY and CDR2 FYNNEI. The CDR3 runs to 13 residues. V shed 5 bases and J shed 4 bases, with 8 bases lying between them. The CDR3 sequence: CASSPTRTGELFF. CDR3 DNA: TGTGCCAGCAGTCCCACCCGCACCGGGGAGCTGTTTTTT.

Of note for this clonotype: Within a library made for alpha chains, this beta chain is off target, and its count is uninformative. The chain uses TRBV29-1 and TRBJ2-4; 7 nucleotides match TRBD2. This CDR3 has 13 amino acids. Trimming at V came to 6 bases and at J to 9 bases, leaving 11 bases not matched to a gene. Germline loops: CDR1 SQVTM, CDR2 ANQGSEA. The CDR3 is CSVASAGEGIQYF. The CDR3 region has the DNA TGCAGCGTGGCGTCCGCGGGGGAGGGCATTCAGTACTTC.

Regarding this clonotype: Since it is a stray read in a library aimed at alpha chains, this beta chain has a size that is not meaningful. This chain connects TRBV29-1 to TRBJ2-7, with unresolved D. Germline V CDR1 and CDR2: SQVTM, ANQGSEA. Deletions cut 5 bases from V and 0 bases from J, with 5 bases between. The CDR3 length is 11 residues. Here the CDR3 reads CSVRTSYEQYF. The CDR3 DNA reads TGCAGCGTTCGGACCTCCTACGAGCAGTACTTC.

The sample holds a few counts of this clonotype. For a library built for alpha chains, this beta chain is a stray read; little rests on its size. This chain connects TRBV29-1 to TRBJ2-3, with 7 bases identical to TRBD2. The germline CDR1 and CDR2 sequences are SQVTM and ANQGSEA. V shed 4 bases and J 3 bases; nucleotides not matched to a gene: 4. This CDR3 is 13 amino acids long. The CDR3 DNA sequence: TGCAGCGTTGGGAGCGGGGCGACAGATACGCAGTATTTT. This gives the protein CSVGSGATDTQYF.

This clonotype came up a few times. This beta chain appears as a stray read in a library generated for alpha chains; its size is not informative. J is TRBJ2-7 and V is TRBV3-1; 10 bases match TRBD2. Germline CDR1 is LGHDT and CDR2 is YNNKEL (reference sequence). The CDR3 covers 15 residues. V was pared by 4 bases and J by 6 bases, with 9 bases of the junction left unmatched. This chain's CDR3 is CASSRGAGGLSEQYF. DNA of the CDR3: TGTGCCAGCAGCCGGGGAGCGGGGGGGCTTAGCGAGCAGTACTTC.

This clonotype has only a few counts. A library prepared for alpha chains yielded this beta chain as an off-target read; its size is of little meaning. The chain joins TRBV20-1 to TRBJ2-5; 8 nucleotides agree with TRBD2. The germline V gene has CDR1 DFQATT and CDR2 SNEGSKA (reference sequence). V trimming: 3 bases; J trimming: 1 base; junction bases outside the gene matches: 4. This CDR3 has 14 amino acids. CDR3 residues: CSASSAGGQETQYF. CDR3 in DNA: TGCAGTGCTAGTTCTGCGGGGGGCCAAGAGACCCAGTACTTC.

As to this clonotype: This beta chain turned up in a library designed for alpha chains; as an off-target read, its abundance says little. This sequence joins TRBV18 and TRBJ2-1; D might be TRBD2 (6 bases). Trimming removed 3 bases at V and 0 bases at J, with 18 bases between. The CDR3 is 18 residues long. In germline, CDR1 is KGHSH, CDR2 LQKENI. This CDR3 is CASSPLRGILSSYNEQFF. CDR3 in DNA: TGTGCCAGCTCACCGCTCCGGGGGATCCTCTCCTCCTACAATGAGCAGTTCTTC.

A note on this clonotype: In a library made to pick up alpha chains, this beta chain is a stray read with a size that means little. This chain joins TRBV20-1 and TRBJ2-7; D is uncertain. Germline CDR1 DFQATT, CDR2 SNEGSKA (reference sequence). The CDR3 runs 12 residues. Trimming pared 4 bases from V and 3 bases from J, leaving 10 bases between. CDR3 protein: CSAIIRVYEQYF. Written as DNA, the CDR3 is TGCAGTGCTATTATAAGGGTCTACGAGCAGTACTTC.

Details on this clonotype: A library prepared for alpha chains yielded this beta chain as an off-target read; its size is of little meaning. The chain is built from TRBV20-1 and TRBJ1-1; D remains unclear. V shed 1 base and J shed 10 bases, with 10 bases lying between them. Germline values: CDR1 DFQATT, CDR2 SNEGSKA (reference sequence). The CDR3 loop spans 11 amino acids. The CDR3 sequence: CSARGSLGAFF. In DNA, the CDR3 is TGCAGTGCTAGAGGATCGTTGGGAGCTTTCTTT.

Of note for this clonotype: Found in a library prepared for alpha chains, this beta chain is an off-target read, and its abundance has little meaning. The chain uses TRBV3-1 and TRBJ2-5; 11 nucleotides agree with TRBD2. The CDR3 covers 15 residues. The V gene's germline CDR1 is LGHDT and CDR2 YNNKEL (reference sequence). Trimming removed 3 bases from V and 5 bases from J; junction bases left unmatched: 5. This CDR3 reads CASSHPSGGPETQYF. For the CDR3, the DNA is TGTGCCAGCAGCCATCCTAGCGGGGGGCCCGAGACCCAGTACTTC.

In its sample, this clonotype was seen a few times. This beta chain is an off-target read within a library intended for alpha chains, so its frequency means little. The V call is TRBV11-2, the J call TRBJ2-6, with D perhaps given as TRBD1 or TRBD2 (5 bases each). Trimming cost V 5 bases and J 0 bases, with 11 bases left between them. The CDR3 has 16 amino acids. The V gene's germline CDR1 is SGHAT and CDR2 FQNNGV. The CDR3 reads CASSLLGPSGANVLTF. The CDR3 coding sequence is TGTGCCAGCAGCCTTTTGGGACCCTCTGGGGCCAACGTCCTGACTTTC.